The clone carrying this TCR beta chain turned up a few times. Its antigen is as yet unknown. This sample was included in a study of T cell repertoires in cytomegalovirus infection. Across the study: Based on public TCR beta signatures, there were indications of CMV infection and of a matching HLA type. Study-wide points: Carriers of CMV and the relevant HLA type were discriminated by public TCR beta frequency. Dominant in the ex vivo response were TCR beta clonotypes restricted by HLA-C and specific for CMV.

CDR1 and CDR2 from the germline V gene are MNHEY and SVGEGT. V was shortened by 6 bases and J by 8 bases, with 22 bases between the two germline ends. This CDR3 is 16 amino acids long. A single record per CDR3 protein comes from TCRdb applying MiXCR to the reads. The sample contains about 130,000 distinct CDR3 sequences, more than 20% of which appear only once. The material sequenced was PBMCs, sequenced either directly or after in vitro stimulation (not recorded which). The TCR comes from a human donor in good health (CMV status not recorded). Some clones in this sample may be carry-over from other donors' samples. This rearrangement joins TRBV6-2 or TRBV6-3 to TRBJ1-4; D uncertain. The CDR3 protein is CASSYPTGRSSEKLFF. CDR3 nucleotide sequence: TGTGCCAGCAGCTACCCCACGGGGAGGAGTAGCGAAAAACTGTTTTTT.